This T cell receptor (beta chain) was sequenced for a study of T cells in Graves' hyperthyroidism and ophthalmopathy. Looked up from germline, CDR1 is SGHDN and CDR2 is FVKESK. With 4 bases clipped from V and 2 bases from J, the junction kept 8 bases outside the gene matches. The CDR3 covers 16 residues. The PBMCs had their origin in approximately 10 ml of fresh peripheral blood. There were TCR beta CDR3 regions amplified from RNA transcripts. TCR CDR3 regions were first amplified by RT-PCR with HTBI primers. TCRdb reanalysed the multiplex PCR reads using MiXCR and keeps one entry per CDR3 protein. The table records 300,000 to 450,000 distinct CDR3 sequences, about 14% of them present only once.

The chain employs TRBV14 and TRBJ2-7, with 10 bases aligning to TRBD1. The sequencing input was blood. The clonotype originates from a man aged 30-40 years with Graves' hyperthyroidism that later progressed to Graves' ophthalmopathy. CDR3 in amino acids: CASSLHSGQGTYEQYF. Written as DNA, the CDR3 is TGTGCCAGCAGCCTCCATTCGGGACAGGGGACCTACGAGCAGTACTTC.